These 23 T cell receptor beta chains share one sample of origin, sequenced in a study of shared clonotypes between healthy human individuals. The data were produced by immunoSEQ multiplex PCR, yet TCRdb's version contains in-frame clones alone and is incomplete. The repertoire consists of around 580,000 clones, with about 98% occurring once and the leading ten covering 0.3% to 0.35%. Naive CD8 cells were CD45RO-negative, positively selected for CCR7, excluding terminally differentiated effector memory CD45RA+ cells. Sequencing input: naive CD8+ T cells sorted from blood. These receptors originate from a young man in good health.

This chain links TRBV9 with TRBJ2-2; no firm D call. CDR3 size: 13 residues. Trimming pared 0 bases from V and 6 bases from J, leaving 6 bases between. Germline lookup yields CDR1 SGDLS and CDR2 YYNGEE. CDR3 sequence reads: CASSVAAPGELFF. The CDR3 DNA sequence: TGTGCCAGCAGCGTAGCCGCCCCCGGGGAGCTGTTTTTT.

This clone was observed once. The chain uses TRBV11-3 and TRBJ2-2; unclear D gene. This CDR3 comprises 13 residues. V was clipped by 5 bases and J by 2 bases, with 6 bases between them. Germline assignment: CDR1 SGHNT and CDR2 YENEEA. The CDR3 region has the DNA TGTGCCAGCAGCGACGTAAACACCGGGGAGCTGTTTTTT. Its translation is CASSDVNTGELFF.

This chain connects TRBV6-1 to TRBJ2-7, with 11 bases lining up with TRBD2. This CDR3 is 15 amino acids long. Trimming removed 6 bases from V and 5 bases from J; junction bases left unmatched: 9. Germline V lookup: CDR1 MNHNS, CDR2 SASEGT. The CDR3 DNA sequence: TGTGCCAGCAGCATGACTAGCGGGACTGGAGACGAGCAGTACTTC. Protein product: CASSMTSGTGDEQYF.

The chain is built from TRBV11-2 and TRBJ2-7; a weak D match, TRBD1 (5 bases). CDR1 and CDR2 (germline): SGHAT, FQNNGV. The CDR3 runs to 13 residues. V was pared by 5 bases and J by 4 bases, with 12 bases between. The CDR3 region has the DNA TGTGCCAGCAGCCACGACAGCTTATACGAGCAGTACTTC. Protein: CASSHDSLYEQYF. The whole variable domain, filled in from reference TRBV11-2 and TRBJ2-7, reads EAGVAQSPRYKIIEKRQSVAFWCNPISGHATLYWYQQILGQGPKLLIQFQNNGVVDDSQLPKDRFSAERLKGVDSTLKIQPAKLEDSAVYLCASSHDSLYEQYFGPGTRLTVT.

The rearrangement joins TRBV28 to TRBJ2-7; 9 bases match TRBD1. J gave up 6 bases and V 6 bases, and 9 bases lay outside the gene matches. Per the germline V gene, CDR1 is MDHEN and CDR2 is SYDVKM. The length of the CDR3 is 14 residues. The CDR3 DNA sequence: TGTGCCAGCAGCCCGGGACAGGGTTACTTCGAGCAGTACTTC. This codes for CASSPGQGYFEQYF.

The chain employs TRBV4-2 and TRBJ1-3, with D possibly TRBD1 on 6 matching bases. The CDR3 is 17 residues long. V was clipped by 1 base and J by 0 bases, with 13 bases between them. Per the germline V gene, CDR1 is LGHNA and CDR2 is YNFKEQ. Here the CDR3 reads CASSQGPQGGSGNTIYF. The CDR3, as DNA: TGTGCCAGCAGCCAAGGACCACAGGGTGGCTCTGGAAACACCATATATTTT.

About this clone: This sample includes further DNA sequences coding for the same CDR3. The V and J genes are TRBV9 and TRBJ2-1; D assignment may be TRBD1 or TRBD2 (5 bases each). The CDR3 is made up of 11 amino acids. CDR1 is SGDLS and CDR2 is YYNGEE in the germline V gene. V lost 2 bases to trimming and J lost 9 bases, with 6 bases between them. The CDR3 nucleotides read TGTGCCAGCAGCGTCGGGACTGAGCAGTTCTTC. This sequence encodes CASSVGTEQFF.

This chain connects TRBV28 to TRBJ2-7; 14 bases are a match to TRBD2. The CDR3 has 17 amino acids. Per germline, CDR1 MDHEN and CDR2 SYDVKM. J lost 1 base, V lost 5 bases, and 7 bases had no gene match. DNA of the CDR3: TGTGCCAGCAGTCCTAGGACTAGCGGGAGGCCTTCCTACGAGCAGTACTTC. It encodes CASSPRTSGRPSYEQYF.

This clone is a singleton in its sample. V usage is TRBV27 and J usage is TRBJ2-7; D tentatively fits TRBD1 or TRBD2 (5 bases each). From germline, CDR1 is MNHEY and CDR2 SMNVEV (reference sequence). Trimming left V 6 bases short and J 4 bases short, with 19 bases between. The CDR3 is made up of 15 amino acids. Here the CDR3 reads CASSPPPGTLYEQYF. Written as DNA, the CDR3 is TGTGCCAGCAGCCCCCCTCCAGGGACCTTATACGAGCAGTACTTC.

This chain uses TRBV29-1 with TRBJ1-2; D remains unclear. Trimming cost V 1 base and J 8 bases, with 14 bases left between them. From germline, CDR1 is SQVTM and CDR2 ANQGSEA. The CDR3 runs to 13 residues. The CDR3 DNA reads TGCAGCGTTGAAGGTAGCGAACGGCAGGGCTACACCTTC. It specifies CSVEGSERQGYTF.

Comments on this clone: Other DNA sequences from this sample encode an identical CDR3 as well. This chain connects TRBV29-1 to TRBJ2-7; D is perhaps TRBD2 (6 bases). Germline V gives CDR1 SQVTM, CDR2 ANQGSEA. Trimming took off 1 base at V and 4 bases at J, with 8 bases between the two ends. The CDR3 runs 12 residues. The CDR3 here is CSVEGRGYEQYF. For the CDR3, the DNA is TGCAGCGTTGAAGGTCGGGGGTACGAGCAGTACTTC.

J is TRBJ2-1 and V is TRBV23-1, with D uncertain. TRBV23-1 is an ORF, and what it does is uncertain. V was shortened by 4 bases and J by 6 bases, with 10 bases between the two germline ends. The CDR3 length is 13 residues. CDR3 DNA: TGCGCCAGCAGTCTCCCCTATCCCAATGAGCAGTTCTTC. Residues: CASSLPYPNEQFF.

This chain uses TRBV11-2 with TRBJ2-1; 8 bases agree with TRBD1. V lost 5 bases to trimming and J lost 2 bases; unmatched junction nucleotides: 11. CDR1 is SGHAT, CDR2 FQNNGV, per germline. CDR3 size: 17 residues. The CDR3: CASSPYPTGGTYNEQFF. CDR3 sequence (DNA): TGTGCCAGCAGCCCTTACCCAACAGGGGGGACCTACAATGAGCAGTTCTTC.

This chain uses TRBV7-8 with TRBJ2-3; 11 bases are a match to TRBD1. With V trimmed by 1 base and J by 1 base, 1 base remained unmatched. The CDR3 length is 16 residues. CDR1 is SGHVS, CDR2 FQNEAQ, per germline. The CDR3 loop reads CASSLGTGGGTDTQYF. The CDR3, as DNA: TGTGCCAGCAGCTTAGGGACAGGGGGCGGCACAGATACGCAGTATTTT.

The table lists this clone with a count of one. The V and J genes are TRBV27 and TRBJ2-7; no reliable D call. The CDR3 covers 14 residues. V gave up 2 bases and J gave up 4 bases, with 12 bases separating them. Per germline, CDR1 MNHEY and CDR2 SMNVEV (reference sequence). The CDR3 here is CASSLSLYGYEQYF. In DNA form, the CDR3 reads TGTGCCAGCAGTTTAAGTCTATACGGGTACGAGCAGTACTTC.

This chain connects TRBV7-6 to TRBJ2-7; possible D gene TRBD1, 5 bases. The germline gives CDR1 SGHVS, CDR2 FNYEAQ. Between the trimmed V and J ends, which lost 2 bases and 4 bases, there was a span of 9 bases. The CDR3 has 13 residues. CDR3 sequence (DNA): TGTGCCAGCAGCTTAAGGCCAGGGTACGAGCAGTACTTC. Its protein product is CASSLRPGYEQYF. Drawing the rest from reference TRBV7-6 and TRBJ2-7, the complete variable domain is GAGVSQSPRYKVTKRGQDVALRCDPISGHVSLYWYRQALGQGPEFLTYFNYEAQQDKSGLPNDRFSAERPEGSISTLTIQRTEQRDSAMYRCASSLRPGYEQYFGPGTRLTVT.

This clone appeared once. V gene TRBV27 combines with J gene TRBJ2-5; 9 bases are shared with TRBD2. The CDR3 extends over 12 amino acids. V was clipped by 10 bases and J by 5 bases; unmatched bases: 5. CDR1 and CDR2 (germline): MNHEY, SMNVEV (reference sequence). The CDR3 nucleotides are TGTGCCACTGGGGGACTAGCTGAGACCCAGTACTTC. Amino acids: CATGGLAETQYF.

V and J are TRBV11-2 and TRBJ2-3; 13 nucleotides line up with TRBD2. Germline CDR1 reads SGHAT; CDR2 reads FQNNGV. The CDR3 is made up of 16 amino acids. J lost 5 bases, V lost 4 bases, and 6 bases had no gene match. The CDR3 coding sequence is TGTGCCAGCAGCTCCTGGACTAGCGGGAGAGGAGATACGCAGTATTTT. Protein sequence: CASSSWTSGRGDTQYF.

This chain uses TRBV9 with TRBJ1-3, with D uncertain. The CDR3 has 14 amino acids. The V end was cut by 7 bases, the J end by 0 bases, with 11 bases between. Germline V CDR1 and CDR2: SGDLS, YYNGEE. CDR3 protein: CASGSDGSGNTIYF. In nucleotides, the CDR3 is TGTGCCAGCGGGAGCGACGGCTCTGGAAACACCATATATTTT.

The J gene is TRBJ2-7, the V gene TRBV5-5; 7 nucleotides align to TRBD1. This CDR3 region has 16 residues. The V and J ends lost 4 bases and 5 bases, in that order; junction bases with no gene match: 15. In germline, CDR1 is SGHKS, CDR2 YYEKEE (reference sequence). CDR3 bases: TGTGCCAGCAGCCTACAGGGGTGGGATAACGTACACGAGCAGTACTTC. This sequence encodes CASSLQGWDNVHEQYF.

The J gene is TRBJ2-4, the V gene TRBV10-2; D is perhaps TRBD1 or TRBD2 (5 bases each). The germline gives CDR1 WSHSY, CDR2 SAAADI. The CDR3 is 15 amino acids. Trimming pared 4 bases from V and 7 bases from J, leaving 17 bases between. The CDR3 DNA is TGCGCCAGCAGTGCGGGGCAGACAGCCCGGAACATTCAGTACTTC. It yields the protein CASSAGQTARNIQYF.

This clone is a singleton in its sample. The CDR3 DNA reads TGCGCCAGCAGCCCACAGCCTTCCTACGAGCAGTACTTC. Its translation is CASSPQPSYEQYF. The genes are TRBV5-1 and TRBJ2-7; D is undetermined. Trimming took 4 bases from V and 1 from J, leaving 9 bases between them. This CDR3 has 13 residues. Germline V lookup: CDR1 SGHRS, CDR2 YFSETQ.

V is TRBV11-3 and J is TRBJ2-2, with D maybe TRBD2 (7 bases). V was trimmed by 2 bases and J by 5 bases, leaving 18 bases between them. The CDR3 covers 17 residues. Germline lookup yields CDR1 SGHNT and CDR2 YENEEA. The CDR3 DNA reads as TGTGCCAGCAGCTTAAGCCCCCACAGGGAGGGGACCGGGGAGCTGTTTTTT. Its protein product is CASSLSPHREGTGELFF.